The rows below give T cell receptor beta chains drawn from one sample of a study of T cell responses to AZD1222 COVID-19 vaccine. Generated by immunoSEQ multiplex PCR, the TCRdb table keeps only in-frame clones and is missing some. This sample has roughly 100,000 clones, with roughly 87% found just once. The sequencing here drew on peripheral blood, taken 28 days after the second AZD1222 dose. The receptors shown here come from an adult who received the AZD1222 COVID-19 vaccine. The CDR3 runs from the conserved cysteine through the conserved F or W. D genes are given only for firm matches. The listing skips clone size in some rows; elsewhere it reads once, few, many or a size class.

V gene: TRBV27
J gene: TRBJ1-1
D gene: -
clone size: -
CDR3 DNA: TGTGCCAGCAGTTTTAAGGACAGACCTCGACCCACTGAAGCTTTCTTT
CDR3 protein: CASSFKDRPRPTEAFF

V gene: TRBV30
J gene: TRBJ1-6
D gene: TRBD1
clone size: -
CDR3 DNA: TGTGCCTGGAGTGGTCCGGGACAGAGCTCCTATAATTCACCCCTCCACTTT
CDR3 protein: CAWSGPGQSSYNSPLHF

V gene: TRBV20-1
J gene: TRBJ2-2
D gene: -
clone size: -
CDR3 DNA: TGCAGTGCTAGTCACGGGAACACCGGGGAGCTGTTTTTT
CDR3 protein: CSASHGNTGELFF

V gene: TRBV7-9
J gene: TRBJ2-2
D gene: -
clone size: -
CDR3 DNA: TGTGCCAGCAGCCGGGACTGGAACACCGGGGAGCTGTTTTTT
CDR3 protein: CASSRDWNTGELFF

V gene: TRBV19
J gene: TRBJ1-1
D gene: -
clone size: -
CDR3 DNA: TGTGCCAGTAGTGTGGGGCCGTGGGACACTGAAGCTTTCTTT
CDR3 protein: CASSVGPWDTEAFF

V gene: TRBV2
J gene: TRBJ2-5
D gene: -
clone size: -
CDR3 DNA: TGTGCCAGCAGTCTCTCGTTAGCCCAAGAGACCCAGTACTTC
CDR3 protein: CASSLSLAQETQYF

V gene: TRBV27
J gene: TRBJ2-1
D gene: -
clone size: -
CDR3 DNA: TGTGCCAGCACCCGGGACCGCCGCTGGAGTGAGCAGTTCTTC
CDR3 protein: CASTRDRRWSEQFF

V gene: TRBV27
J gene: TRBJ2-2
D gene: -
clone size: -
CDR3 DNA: TGTGCCAGCAGTTTTACGGGACTCACCGGGGAGCTGTTTTTT
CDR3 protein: CASSFTGLTGELFF

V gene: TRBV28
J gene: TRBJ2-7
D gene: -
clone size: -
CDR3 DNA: TGTGCCAGCAGACAGGGACTCTCCTACGAGCAGTACTTC
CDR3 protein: CASRQGLSYEQYF

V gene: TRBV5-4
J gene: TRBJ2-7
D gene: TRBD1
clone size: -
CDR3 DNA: TGTGCCAGCAGTATTAACCGGGACAGCTACGAGCAGTACTTC
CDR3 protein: CASSINRDSYEQYF

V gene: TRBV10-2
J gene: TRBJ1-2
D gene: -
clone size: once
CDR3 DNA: TGCGCCAGCAGTGCGAATGTGGCTAACTATGGCTACACCTTC
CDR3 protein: CASSANVANYGYTF

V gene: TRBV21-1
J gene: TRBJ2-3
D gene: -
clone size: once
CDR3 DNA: TGTGCCAGCAGCGGTTGGACAGGGAGACAAGCAGATACGCAGTATTTT
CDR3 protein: CASSGWTGRQADTQYF

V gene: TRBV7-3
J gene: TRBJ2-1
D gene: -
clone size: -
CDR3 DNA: TGTGCCAGCAGCTTAACCCCGGACTCCTACAATGAGCAGTTCTTC
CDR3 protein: CASSLTPDSYNEQFF